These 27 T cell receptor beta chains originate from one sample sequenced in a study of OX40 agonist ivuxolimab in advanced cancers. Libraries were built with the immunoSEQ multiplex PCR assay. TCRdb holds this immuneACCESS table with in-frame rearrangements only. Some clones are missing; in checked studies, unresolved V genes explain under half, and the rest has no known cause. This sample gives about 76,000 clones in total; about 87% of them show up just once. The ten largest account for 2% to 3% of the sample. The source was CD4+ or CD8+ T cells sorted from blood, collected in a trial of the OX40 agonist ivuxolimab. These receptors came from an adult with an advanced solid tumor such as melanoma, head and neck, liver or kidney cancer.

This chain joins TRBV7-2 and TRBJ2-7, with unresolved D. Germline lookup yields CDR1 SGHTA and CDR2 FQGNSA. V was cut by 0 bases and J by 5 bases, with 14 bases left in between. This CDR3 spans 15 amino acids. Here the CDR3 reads CASSLAGVPTNEQYF. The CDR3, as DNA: TGTGCCAGCAGCTTAGCGGGTGTCCCTACAAACGAGCAGTACTTC.

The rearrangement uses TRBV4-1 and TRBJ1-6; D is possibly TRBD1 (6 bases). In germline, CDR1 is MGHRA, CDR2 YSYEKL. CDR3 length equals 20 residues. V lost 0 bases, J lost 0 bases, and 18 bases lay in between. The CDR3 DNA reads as TGCGCCAGCAGCCAAGATCTTGGAGTCAGGGGAGGCTCCTATAATTCACCCCTCCACTTT. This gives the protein CASSQDLGVRGGSYNSPLHF.

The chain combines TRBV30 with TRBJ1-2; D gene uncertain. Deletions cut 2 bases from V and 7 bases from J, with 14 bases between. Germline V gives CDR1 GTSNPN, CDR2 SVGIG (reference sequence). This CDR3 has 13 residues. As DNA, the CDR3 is TGTGCCTGGAGTTTGGACCGGGCGGGTGGCTACACCTTC. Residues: CAWSLDRAGGYTF.

The DNA for the CDR3 is TGTGCCAGCAGTTTCCTTCACCTAAGCCAGGGGGGTGGCTACACCTTC. Amino acids: CASSFLHLSQGGGYTF. The chain employs TRBV27 and TRBJ1-2; 7 nucleotides line up with TRBD1. The V segment lost 3 bases and the J segment 7 bases; nucleotides outside the gene matches: 14. Germline V gene data show CDR1 as MNHEY and CDR2 as SMNVEV (reference sequence). The CDR3 totals 16 residues.

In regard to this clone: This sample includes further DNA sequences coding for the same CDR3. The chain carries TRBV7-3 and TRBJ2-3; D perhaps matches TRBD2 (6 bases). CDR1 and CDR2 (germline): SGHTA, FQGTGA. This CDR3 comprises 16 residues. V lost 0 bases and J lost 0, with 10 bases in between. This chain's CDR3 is CASSLTWDWSTDTQYF. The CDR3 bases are TGTGCCAGCAGCTTAACGTGGGACTGGAGCACAGATACGCAGTATTTT.

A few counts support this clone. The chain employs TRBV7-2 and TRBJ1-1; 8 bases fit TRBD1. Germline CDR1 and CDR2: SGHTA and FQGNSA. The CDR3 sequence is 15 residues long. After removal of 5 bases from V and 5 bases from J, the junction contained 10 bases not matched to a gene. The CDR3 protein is CASSRAGGAETEAFF. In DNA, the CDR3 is TGTGCCAGCAGCCGTGCAGGGGGCGCGGAGACTGAAGCTTTCTTT.

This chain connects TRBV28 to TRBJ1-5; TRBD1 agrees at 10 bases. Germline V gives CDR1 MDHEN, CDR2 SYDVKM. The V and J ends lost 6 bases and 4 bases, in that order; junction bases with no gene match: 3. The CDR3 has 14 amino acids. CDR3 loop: CASRGTGENQPQHF. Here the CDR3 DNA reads TGTGCCAGCAGGGGGACAGGGGAGAATCAGCCCCAGCATTTT.

CDR3 nucleotide sequence: TGCGCCAAGGACAGGGCCCACGAGCAGTACTTC. It specifies CAKDRAHEQYF. V usage is TRBV23-1 and J usage is TRBJ2-7; 8 positions agree with TRBD1. TRBV23-1 belongs to the ORF category, with a function that is uncertain. The CDR3 extends over 11 amino acids. Trimming cost V 10 bases and J 5 bases; bases outside gene matches: 4.

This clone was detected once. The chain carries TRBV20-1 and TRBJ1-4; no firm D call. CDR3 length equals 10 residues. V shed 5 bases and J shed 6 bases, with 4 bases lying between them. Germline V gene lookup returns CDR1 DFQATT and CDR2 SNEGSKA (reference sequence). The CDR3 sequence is CSAQDEKLFF. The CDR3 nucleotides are TGCAGTGCTCAGGATGAAAAACTGTTTTTT.

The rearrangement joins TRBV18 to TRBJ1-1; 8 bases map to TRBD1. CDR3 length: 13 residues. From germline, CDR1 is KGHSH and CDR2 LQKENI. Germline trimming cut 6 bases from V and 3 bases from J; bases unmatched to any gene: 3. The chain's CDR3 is CASSTGEDTEAFF. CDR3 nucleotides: TGTGCCAGCTCGACAGGGGAGGACACTGAAGCTTTCTTT.

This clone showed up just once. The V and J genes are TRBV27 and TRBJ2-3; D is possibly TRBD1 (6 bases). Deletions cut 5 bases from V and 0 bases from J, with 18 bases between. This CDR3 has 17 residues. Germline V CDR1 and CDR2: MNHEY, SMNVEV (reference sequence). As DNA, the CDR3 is TGTGCCAGCAGTCCCCAGGGGTCGGGGAGAAGCACAGATACGCAGTATTTT. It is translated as CASSPQGSGRSTDTQYF.

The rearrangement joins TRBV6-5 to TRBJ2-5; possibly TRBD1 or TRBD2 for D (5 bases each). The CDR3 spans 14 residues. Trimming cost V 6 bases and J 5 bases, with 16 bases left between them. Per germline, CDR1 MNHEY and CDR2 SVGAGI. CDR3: CASRSVGDLETQYF. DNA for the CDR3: TGTGCCAGCAGGTCCGTGGGGGATTTGGAGACCCAGTACTTC.

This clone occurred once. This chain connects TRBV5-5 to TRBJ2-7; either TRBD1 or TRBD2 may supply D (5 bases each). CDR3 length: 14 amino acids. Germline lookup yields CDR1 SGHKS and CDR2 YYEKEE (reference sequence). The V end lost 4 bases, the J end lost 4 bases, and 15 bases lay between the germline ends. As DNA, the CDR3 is TGTGCCAGCAGCCGGGACCCCCTGGGGTACGAGCAGTACGTC. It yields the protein CASSRDPLGYEQYV.

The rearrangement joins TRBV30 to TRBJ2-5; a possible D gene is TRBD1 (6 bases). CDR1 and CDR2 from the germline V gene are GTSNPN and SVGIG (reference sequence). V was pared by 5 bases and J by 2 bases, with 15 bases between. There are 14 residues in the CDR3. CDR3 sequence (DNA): TGTGCCTGGGCCCTAGGACAGCGTCAAGAGACCCAGTACTTC. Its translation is CAWALGQRQETQYF.

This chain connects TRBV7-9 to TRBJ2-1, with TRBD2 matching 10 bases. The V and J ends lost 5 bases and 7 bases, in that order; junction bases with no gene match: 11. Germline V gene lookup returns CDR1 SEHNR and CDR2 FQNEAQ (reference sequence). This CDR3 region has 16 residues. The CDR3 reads CASSPRGSGGWNEQFF. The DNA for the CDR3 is TGTGCCAGCAGCCCTAGGGGTAGCGGGGGGTGGAATGAGCAGTTCTTC.

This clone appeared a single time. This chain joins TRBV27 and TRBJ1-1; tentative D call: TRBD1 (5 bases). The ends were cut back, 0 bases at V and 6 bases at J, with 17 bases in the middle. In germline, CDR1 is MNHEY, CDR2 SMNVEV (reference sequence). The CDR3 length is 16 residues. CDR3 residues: CASSLSVRGARAEAFF. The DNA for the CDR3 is TGTGCCAGCAGTTTATCGGTGAGGGGCGCAAGGGCTGAAGCTTTCTTT.

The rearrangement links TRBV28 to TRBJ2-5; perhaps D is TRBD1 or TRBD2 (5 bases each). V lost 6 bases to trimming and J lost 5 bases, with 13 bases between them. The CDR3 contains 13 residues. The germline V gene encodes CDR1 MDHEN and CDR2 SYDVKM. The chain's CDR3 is CASSDLWGETQYF. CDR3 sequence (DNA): TGTGCCAGCAGCGACCTCTGGGGGGAGACCCAGTACTTC.

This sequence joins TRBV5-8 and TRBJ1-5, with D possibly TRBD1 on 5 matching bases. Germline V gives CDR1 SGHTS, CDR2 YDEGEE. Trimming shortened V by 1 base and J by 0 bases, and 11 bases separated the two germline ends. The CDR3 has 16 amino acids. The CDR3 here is CASSLRGDYSNQPQHF. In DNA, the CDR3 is TGTGCCAGCAGCTTGAGGGGAGATTATAGCAATCAGCCCCAGCATTTT.

This CDR3 is CASSLVGRVNEQFF. DNA of the CDR3: TGTGCCAGCAGCTTGGTAGGCAGGGTAAATGAGCAGTTCTTC. J is TRBJ2-1 and V is TRBV5-6; D might be TRBD1 (5 bases). The germline gives CDR1 SGHDT, CDR2 YYEEEE. V was trimmed by 0 bases and J by 7 bases, leaving 11 bases between them. CDR3 length equals 14 residues.

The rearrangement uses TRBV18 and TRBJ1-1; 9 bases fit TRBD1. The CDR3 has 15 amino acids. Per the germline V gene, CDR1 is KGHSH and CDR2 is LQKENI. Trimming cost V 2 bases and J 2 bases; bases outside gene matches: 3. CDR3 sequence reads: CASSPSTGGNTEAFF. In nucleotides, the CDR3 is TGTGCCAGCTCACCATCGACAGGGGGAAACACTGAAGCTTTCTTT.

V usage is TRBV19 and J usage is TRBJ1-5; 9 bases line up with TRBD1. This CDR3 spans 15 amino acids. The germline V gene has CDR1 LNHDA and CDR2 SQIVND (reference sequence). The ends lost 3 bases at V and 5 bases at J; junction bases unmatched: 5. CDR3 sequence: CASSIRDREDQPQHF. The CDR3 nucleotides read TGTGCCAGTAGTATCCGGGACAGGGAGGATCAGCCCCAGCATTTT. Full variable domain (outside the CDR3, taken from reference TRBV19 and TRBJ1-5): DGGITQSPKYLFRKEGQNVTLSCEQNLNHDAMYWYRQDPGQGLRLIYYSQIVNDFQKGDIAEGYSVSREKKESFPLTVTSAQKNPTAFYLCASSIRDREDQPQHFGDGTRLSIL.

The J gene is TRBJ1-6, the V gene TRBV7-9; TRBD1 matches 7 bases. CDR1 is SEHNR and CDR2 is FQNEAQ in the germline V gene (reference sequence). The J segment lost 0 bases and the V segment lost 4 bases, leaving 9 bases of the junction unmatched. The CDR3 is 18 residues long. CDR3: CASSSSPGQSSYNSPLHF. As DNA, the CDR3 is TGTGCCAGCAGCTCGTCACCGGGACAGAGCTCCTATAATTCACCCCTCCACTTT.

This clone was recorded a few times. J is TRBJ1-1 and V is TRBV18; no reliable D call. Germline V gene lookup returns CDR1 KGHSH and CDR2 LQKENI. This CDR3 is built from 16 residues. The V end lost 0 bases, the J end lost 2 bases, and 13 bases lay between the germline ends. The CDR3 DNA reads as TGTGCCAGCTCACCACCATCATTCCAGGAAAACACTGAAGCTTTCTTT. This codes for CASSPPSFQENTEAFF.

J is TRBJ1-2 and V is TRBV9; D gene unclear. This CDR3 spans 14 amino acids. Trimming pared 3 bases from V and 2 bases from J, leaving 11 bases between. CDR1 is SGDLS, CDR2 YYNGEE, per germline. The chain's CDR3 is CASSAQWGNYGYTF. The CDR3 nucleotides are TGTGCCAGCAGCGCCCAGTGGGGAAACTATGGCTACACCTTC.

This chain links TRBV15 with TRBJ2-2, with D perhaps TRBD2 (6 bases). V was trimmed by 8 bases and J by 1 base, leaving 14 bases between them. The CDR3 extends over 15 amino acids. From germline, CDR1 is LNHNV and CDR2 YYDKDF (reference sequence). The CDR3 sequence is CATRGTDWNTGELFF. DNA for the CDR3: TGTGCCACCCGGGGGACCGATTGGAACACCGGGGAGCTGTTTTTT.

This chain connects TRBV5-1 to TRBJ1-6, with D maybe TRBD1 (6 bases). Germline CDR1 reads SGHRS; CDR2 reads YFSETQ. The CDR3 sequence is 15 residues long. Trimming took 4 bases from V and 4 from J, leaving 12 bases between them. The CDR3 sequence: CASSPRTVYNSPLHF. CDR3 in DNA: TGCGCCAGCAGCCCGCGGACAGTTTATAATTCACCCCTCCACTTT.

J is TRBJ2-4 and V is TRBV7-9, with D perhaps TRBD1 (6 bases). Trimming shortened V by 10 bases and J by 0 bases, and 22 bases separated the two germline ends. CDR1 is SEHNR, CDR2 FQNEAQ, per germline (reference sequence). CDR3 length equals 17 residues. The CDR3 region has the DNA TGTGCCACCCTAAGGGATTTGGGGGCACTAGCCAAAAACATTCAGTACTTC. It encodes CATLRDLGALAKNIQYF.